This passage covers 24 T cell receptor beta chains from one sample sequenced in a study of shared clonotypes between healthy human individuals. The method was immunoSEQ multiplex PCR; TCRdb's version includes in-frame clones alone and lacks a portion of them. The profile shows about 1,900,000 clones, over 85% of them singletons. Naivety among CD8 cells was defined by CD45RO negativity and positive CCR7 selection, thereby excluding terminally differentiated effector memory CD45RA+ cells. Source material: naive CD8+ T cells sorted from blood. Receptors originate from a young man in good health.

This chain connects TRBV9 to TRBJ2-1; TRBD2 aligns across 7 bases. Unmatched junction bases numbered 10, after V lost 5 bases and J lost 5 bases. The CDR3 is 15 residues long. CDR1 is SGDLS, CDR2 YYNGEE, per germline. CDR3 sequence (DNA): TGTGCCAGCAGTACCGGGTCTAGCGGTAACAATGAGCAGTTCTTC. Residues: CASSTGSSGNNEQFF.

This clone appeared a single time. The J gene is TRBJ1-6, the V gene TRBV29-1; a weak D match, TRBD1 (6 bases). The germline V and J ends were trimmed by 4 bases and 14 bases, with 18 bases remaining between them. Germline V lookup: CDR1 SQVTM, CDR2 ANQGSEA. The CDR3 length is 13 residues. CDR3 region: CSVVSQGDGSLHF. DNA for the CDR3: TGCAGCGTTGTGTCACAGGGCGATGGGTCCCTCCACTTT.

A note on this clone: The same CDR3 can be traced to other DNA sequences in this sample. V gene TRBV7-9 combines with J gene TRBJ2-7; 10 bases are a match to TRBD1. CDR3 size: 15 residues. Germline CDR1 and CDR2: SEHNR and FQNEAQ (reference sequence). The trim removed 4 bases at V and 0 bases at J, leaving 3 bases unmatched. DNA of the CDR3: TGTGCCAGCAGCTGGGGGACAGGGGACTCCTACGAGCAGTACTTC. Protein sequence: CASSWGTGDSYEQYF.

This rearrangement joins TRBV6-1 to TRBJ2-1, with D possibly being TRBD2 (6 bases). Per germline, CDR1 MNHNS and CDR2 SASEGT. The CDR3 is 18 amino acids. V lost 1 base and J 6 bases, leaving 22 bases between the germline ends. This CDR3 reads CASSEEWRELAGPNEQFF. In DNA form, the CDR3 reads TGTGCCAGCAGTGAAGAGTGGCGGGAACTAGCAGGACCCAATGAGCAGTTCTTC.

V gene TRBV27 combines with J gene TRBJ2-3, with 11 bases that match TRBD2. Germline CDR1 reads MNHEY; CDR2 reads SMNVEV (reference sequence). V shed 7 bases, J shed 0 bases, and the junction held 9 bases outside the gene matches. This CDR3 region has 17 residues. The CDR3 DNA is TGTGCCAGCACCCCGAGTAGCGGGAGGGCCAGCACAGATACGCAGTATTTT. Translation gives CASTPSSGRASTDTQYF.

The CDR3 is CASSLGGETYEQYF. The CDR3 nucleotides read TGTGCCAGCAGTTTGGGGGGGGAAACCTACGAGCAGTACTTC. The chain combines TRBV6-5 with TRBJ2-7; 7 bases match TRBD2. Germline lookup yields CDR1 MNHEY and CDR2 SVGAGI. J lost 2 bases, V lost 4 bases, and 5 bases had no gene match. This CDR3 is 14 amino acids long.

The chain recombines TRBV7-9 with TRBJ1-1; D is perhaps TRBD1 (5 bases). The germline gives CDR1 SEHNR, CDR2 FQNEAQ (reference sequence). The V and J ends lost 5 bases and 0 bases respectively, with 13 bases between them. The CDR3 length is 15 residues. As DNA, the CDR3 is TGTGCCAGCAGCGGGCAGGGAGTCATGAACACTGAAGCTTTCTTT. Translated, it gives CASSGQGVMNTEAFF.

The chain employs TRBV5-6 and TRBJ2-1; a possible D gene is TRBD1 (5 bases). The germline gives CDR1 SGHDT, CDR2 YYEEEE. Trimming removed 4 bases at V and 5 bases at J, with 22 bases between. This CDR3 is 17 amino acids long. This CDR3 reads CASSLLGAAGQHNEQFF. CDR3 DNA sequence: TGTGCCAGCAGCCTCCTAGGGGCGGCAGGCCAGCACAATGAGCAGTTCTTC.

This clone was recorded once. The rearrangement joins TRBV6-6 to TRBJ1-5, with 12 bases lining up with TRBD1. The germline CDR1 and CDR2 sequences are MNHNY and SVGAGI (reference sequence). V lost 5 bases, J lost 5 bases, and 4 bases stayed unmatched. The CDR3 has 15 amino acids. CDR3 in DNA: TGTGCCAGCAGTCCCGGGACAGGGGGCTATCAGCCCCAGCATTTT. Translated, it gives CASSPGTGGYQPQHF.

This clone was seen a handful of times. The chain carries TRBV27 and TRBJ2-7; 8 bases map to TRBD2. Germline V lookup: CDR1 MNHEY, CDR2 SMNVEV (reference sequence). The CDR3 loop spans 13 amino acids. V dropped 4 bases and J dropped 6; count of bases not matched to a gene: 5. The CDR3 is CASSWTSPGEQYF. CDR3 nucleotide sequence: TGTGCCAGCAGTTGGACTAGCCCCGGCGAGCAGTACTTC.

This chain links TRBV9 with TRBJ1-6, with no clear D. CDR1 SGDLS and CDR2 YYNGEE come from the germline V gene. V was trimmed by 0 bases and J by 0 bases, leaving 10 bases between them. The CDR3 extends over 17 amino acids. CDR3 in DNA: TGTGCCAGCAGCGTAGCTTCGGAGGCCTCCTATAATTCACCCCTCCACTTT. It translates to CASSVASEASYNSPLHF.

The chain has TRBV7-9 and TRBJ2-2, with 7 bases aligning to TRBD2. This CDR3 is 15 amino acids long. Germline trimming cut 5 bases from V and 0 bases from J; bases unmatched to any gene: 3. Germline CDR1 and CDR2: SEHNR and FQNEAQ (reference sequence). The CDR3 spells CASSPSGTNTGELFF. DNA for the CDR3: TGTGCCAGCAGCCCTAGCGGTACGAACACCGGGGAGCTGTTTTTT.

The chain joins TRBV28 to TRBJ1-2, with D uncertain. Between the trimmed V and J ends, which lost 1 base and 4 bases, there was a span of 16 bases. Looked up from germline, CDR1 is MDHEN and CDR2 is SYDVKM. The CDR3 is 16 residues long. CDR3 DNA sequence: TGTGCCAGCAGTTTATTAAGTGAGCTTTTGGCCTATGGCTACACCTTC. The encoded protein is CASSLLSELLAYGYTF.

V is TRBV25-1 and J is TRBJ2-3; 8 nucleotides match TRBD2. Losses at the gene ends were 6 bases for V and 6 bases for J; bases not matched to a gene: 11. The CDR3 extends over 15 amino acids. Per the germline V gene, CDR1 is MGHDK and CDR2 is SYGVNS. The CDR3 spells CASRDIGGAGDTQYF. The CDR3 DNA reads as TGTGCCAGCAGAGACATCGGGGGGGCGGGTGATACGCAGTATTTT. Full variable domain (outside the CDR3, taken from reference TRBV25-1 and TRBJ2-3): EADIYQTPRYLVIGTGKKITLECSQTMGHDKMYWYQQDPGMELHLIHYSYGVNSTEKGDLSSESTVSRIRTEHFPLTLESARPSHTSQYLCASRDIGGAGDTQYFGPGTRLTVL.

The chain couples TRBV11-2 to TRBJ2-7; 9 bases are shared with TRBD2. Germline CDR1 is SGHAT and CDR2 is FQNNGV. V shed 5 bases and J 3 bases; nucleotides not matched to a gene: 8. The CDR3 extends over 15 amino acids. CDR3: CASSNSGTSLYEQYF. CDR3 nucleotide sequence: TGTGCCAGCAGCAATTCCGGGACTAGCCTCTACGAGCAGTACTTC. The full variable domain, in which reference TRBV11-2 and TRBJ2-7 provide the parts outside the CDR3, is EAGVAQSPRYKIIEKRQSVAFWCNPISGHATLYWYQQILGQGPKLLIQFQNNGVVDDSQLPKDRFSAERLKGVDSTLKIQPAKLEDSAVYLCASSNSGTSLYEQYFGPGTRLTVT.

The chain is built from TRBV5-1 and TRBJ1-6; D is undetermined. The CDR3 has 15 amino acids. Germline CDR1 reads SGHRS; CDR2 reads YFSETQ. V was clipped by 5 bases and J by 7 bases, with 16 bases between them. The CDR3 DNA reads as TGCGCCAGCAGACGATGGGGAAACCAGAATTCACCCCTCCACTTT. It specifies CASRRWGNQNSPLHF.

The chain recombines TRBV7-9 with TRBJ2-2; D gene unclear. Germline values: CDR1 SEHNR, CDR2 FQNEAQ (reference sequence). Trimming shortened V by 1 base and J by 10 bases, and 16 bases separated the two germline ends. This CDR3 is built from 15 residues. Written as DNA, the CDR3 is TGTGCCAGCAGCTTAGAGGGTAGGGTCGGCGCGGAGCTGTTTTTT. Amino acids: CASSLEGRVGAELFF.

CDR3 DNA sequence: TGTGCCAGCAGCTCGGGAAATGGACAGGGCCCCCAAGAGACCCAGTACTTC. This codes for CASSSGNGQGPQETQYF. V usage is TRBV9 and J usage is TRBJ2-5; 8 bases are a match to TRBD1. Germline values: CDR1 SGDLS, CDR2 YYNGEE. Germline trimming cut 4 bases from V and 1 base from J; bases unmatched to any gene: 12. The CDR3 is 17 residues long.

The rearrangement links TRBV2 to TRBJ1-5; TRBD1 agrees at 8 bases. J gave up 7 bases and V 6 bases, and 11 bases lay outside the gene matches. CDR3 length: 15 residues. Germline CDR1 SNHLY, CDR2 FYNNEI. This chain's CDR3 is CASSPQGQGWQPQHF. DNA for the CDR3: TGTGCCAGCAGCCCTCAAGGACAGGGCTGGCAGCCCCAGCATTTT.

Details on this clone: Distinct nucleotide sequences in the sample also encode this CDR3. The chain has TRBV6-5 and TRBJ1-2; 7 nucleotides agree with TRBD1. The V segment lost 0 bases and the J segment 1 base; nucleotides outside the gene matches: 5. This CDR3 contains 16 residues. Germline V CDR1 and CDR2: MNHEY, SVGAGI. The DNA for the CDR3 is TGTGCCAGCAGTTACTCCATTGGACAGGTTAACTATGGCTACACCTTC. Its protein is CASSYSIGQVNYGYTF.

As for this clone: At the DNA level, this CDR3 is encoded by other sequences in the same sample as well. CDR3: CASSAGGGYEQYF. CDR3 sequence (DNA): TGTGCCAGTAGCGCTGGCGGGGGTTACGAGCAGTACTTC. The chain carries TRBV19 and TRBJ2-7; 7 nucleotides match TRBD2. Germline assignment: CDR1 LNHDA and CDR2 SQIVND (reference sequence). J gave up 4 bases and V 6 bases, and 6 bases lay outside the gene matches. The CDR3 contains 13 residues. Based on the CDR3 plus reference TRBV19 and TRBJ2-7, the full variable domain is DGGITQSPKYLFRKEGQNVTLSCEQNLNHDAMYWYRQDPGQGLRLIYYSQIVNDFQKGDIAEGYSVSREKKESFPLTVTSAQKNPTAFYLCASSAGGGYEQYFGPGTRLTVT.

The V call is TRBV13, the J call TRBJ2-1, with 9 bases that match TRBD1. Trimming cost V 4 bases and J 15 bases; bases outside gene matches: 10. This CDR3 contains 13 residues. Germline assignment: CDR1 PRHDT and CDR2 FYEKMQ (reference sequence). The CDR3 spells CASSWGDREVGFF. The CDR3 region has the DNA TGTGCCAGCAGCTGGGGGGACAGGGAGGTGGGGTTCTTC.

The V gene is TRBV11-2, the J gene TRBJ2-1, with D maybe TRBD1 (6 bases). The CDR3 is 14 residues long. CDR1 SGHAT and CDR2 FQNNGV come from the germline V gene. Trimming pared 1 base from V and 5 bases from J, leaving 9 bases between. In DNA, the CDR3 is TGTGCCAGCAGCTTAGTGGGGACAAACAATGAGCAGTTCTTC. Translating gives CASSLVGTNNEQFF.

This clone was seen once. This chain joins TRBV19 and TRBJ2-1, with a weak D call TRBD2 (6 bases). This CDR3 is 13 amino acids long. Germline loops: CDR1 LNHDA, CDR2 SQIVND (reference sequence). V lost 5 bases, J lost 6 bases, and 11 bases lay in between. CDR3 protein: CASSGDWINEQFF. The CDR3 DNA sequence: TGTGCCAGTAGTGGGGACTGGATCAATGAGCAGTTCTTC.